Listed below are T cell receptor beta chains from one sample, sequenced in a study of blood T cell repertoires in COVID-19. Sequencing was performed with immunoSEQ multiplex PCR; in TCRdb, only in-frame clones are kept and a portion is missing. The repertoire holds 380,000 or so clones, with approximately 77% as singletons. Sequenced material: peripheral blood. These TCRs come from a human donor with acute or convalescent COVID-19. The donor label of this sample is uncertain. Each CDR3 is given with its conserved first and last residue.

TRBV19	TRBJ1-2	CASSRDRGNYGYTF
TRBV20-1	TRBJ1-2	CSALTPSYTF
TRBV30	TRBJ2-1	CAWSPYNEQFF
TRBV30	TRBJ2-7	CAWSPRTSGIPYEQYF
TRBV25-1	TRBJ2-3	CASSGFLGGRSTDTQYF
TRBV2	TRBJ1-1	CASSEWEGQGAFF
TRBV6-5	TRBJ2-4	CAARGQGKNIQYF
TRBV5-6	TRBJ1-5	CASSIWTVNQPQHF
TRBV6-5	TRBJ2-2	CASSYRGRGTGELFF
TRBV19	TRBJ1-5	CASSMTGENQPQHF
TRBV19	TRBJ2-4	CASTPGGSLAKNIQYF
TRBV2	TRBJ2-3	CASSDSMLSGSSTDTQYF
TRBV18	TRBJ1-1	CASSPRGQVGKTEAFF
TRBV7-9	TRBJ1-4	CASSLGDRDNEKLFF
TRBV19	TRBJ2-1	CASTVAGVPYNEQFF
TRBV2	TRBJ2-5	CASTRAGVMETQYF
TRBV4-2	TRBJ2-1	CASSQDRLAGFFEQFF
TRBV5-1	TRBJ1-1	CASSLESRGNTEAFF
TRBV5-8	TRBJ2-1	CASSLGGRPYNEQFF
TRBV5-4	TRBJ2-3	CASSWDRATDTQYF
TRBV7-2	TRBJ2-7	CASSLISDSYEQYF
TRBV5-1	TRBJ1-1	CASSPRGPIWDTEAFF
TRBV19	TRBJ2-2	CASNDRGHGNTGELFF
TRBV6-2/TRBV6-3	TRBJ1-2	CASSYLGGANYGYTF
TRBV18	TRBJ2-5	CASSPRHRGSDGQETQYF
TRBV30	TRBJ1-6	CAWSGQMDSPLHF
TRBV3-1/TRBV3-2	TRBJ2-1	CASSQGGPNEQFF
TRBV3-1/TRBV3-2	TRBJ1-4	CASSQRTGKNEKLFF
TRBV3-1/TRBV3-2	TRBJ2-7	CASSQAREEQYF
TRBV11-2	TRBJ1-1	CASSGQLGGNTEAFF
TRBV7-9	TRBJ1-2	CASSLYRVRGDYGYTF
TRBV19	TRBJ1-5	CASSRGGVLNQPQHF
TRBV28	TRBJ1-2	CASSFGHSYGYTF
TRBV3-1/TRBV3-2	TRBJ2-3	CASSRGTGRGRTDTQYF
TRBV10-2	TRBJ2-7	CASSGAGGIGYEQYF
TRBV5-1	TRBJ1-1	CASKRDRAPSSAEAFF
TRBV7-2	TRBJ1-3	CASSFDFYSGNTIYF
TRBV28	TRBJ1-4	CASSDPRGRGGNEKLFF
TRBV6-6	TRBJ2-7	CASSSGQGAYEQYF
TRBV2	TRBJ1-1	CASSGTGRNTEAFF
TRBV7-6	TRBJ1-1	CASSGRTGTEAFF
TRBV7-9	TRBJ2-3	CASSLEGKGSDTQYF
TRBV6-5	TRBJ1-5	CASSLTGGNQPQHF
TRBV7-9	TRBJ2-7	CASSLLGDRGIGEQYF
TRBV7-9	TRBJ1-4	CASSLVGSRGEKLFF
TRBV28	TRBJ2-7	CASSSFSTGPSYEQYF
TRBV4-1	TRBJ1-1	CASSQETGRMNTEAFF
TRBV5-1	TRBJ2-7	CASSLAANYEQYF
TRBV5-1	TRBJ1-2	CASSLERGSTIANYGYTF
TRBV29-1	TRBJ2-7	CSVENRQYEQYF
TRBV7-9	TRBJ1-1	CASSSQGPHTEAFF
TRBV7-9	TRBJ1-2	CASSTGTGGLVDGYTF
TRBV28	TRBJ1-1	CASSFLNTEAFF